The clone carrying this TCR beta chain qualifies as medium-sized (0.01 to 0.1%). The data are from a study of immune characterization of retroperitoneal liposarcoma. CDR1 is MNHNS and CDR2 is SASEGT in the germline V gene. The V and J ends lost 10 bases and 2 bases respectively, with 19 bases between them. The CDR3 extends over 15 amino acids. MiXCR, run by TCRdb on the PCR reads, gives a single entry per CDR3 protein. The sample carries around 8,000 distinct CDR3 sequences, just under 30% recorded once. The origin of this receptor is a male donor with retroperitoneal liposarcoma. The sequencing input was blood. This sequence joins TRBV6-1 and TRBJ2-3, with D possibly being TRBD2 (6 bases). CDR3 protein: CATDKSAGYTDTQYF. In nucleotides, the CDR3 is TGTGCCACCGATAAGTCTGCGGGATACACAGATACGCAGTATTTT.